Shown below are 30 T cell receptor beta chains from a single sample sequenced in a study of cytomegalovirus exposure and HLA in healthy donors. It was with 60 Vbeta and 13 Jbeta primers that the PCR ran. TCRdb's table, derived via immunoSEQ multiplex PCR, lists solely in-frame clones and lacks some. Of tens of thousands of clones in the sample, about 69% were seen once. Sequencing was carried out using PBMCs. The origin of the receptors is a woman aged 25 to 45 in good health and CMV-seronegative.

The chain links TRBV7-9 to TRBJ1-5; D may be TRBD1 (5 bases). Deletions cut 3 bases from V and 5 bases from J, with 8 bases between. The CDR3 loop spans 13 amino acids. Germline-derived CDR1 and CDR2 are SEHNR and FQNEAQ (reference sequence). Here the CDR3 DNA reads TGTGCCAGCAGCTTGACAGATGATCAGCCCCAGCATTTT. Amino acid sequence: CASSLTDDQPQHF.

The rearrangement joins TRBV5-6 to TRBJ2-1; 7 positions agree with TRBD1. The CDR3 is 15 amino acids. Germline loops: CDR1 SGHDT, CDR2 YYEEEE. Unmatched junction bases numbered 8, after V lost 0 bases and J lost 8 bases. Here the CDR3 reads CASSLGQGHRDEQFF. The CDR3 DNA follows: TGTGCCAGCAGCTTGGGACAGGGTCATCGCGATGAGCAGTTCTTC.

This chain uses TRBV12-5 with TRBJ2-3, with D uncertain. The germline V and J ends were trimmed by 7 bases and 4 bases, with 6 bases remaining between them. The CDR3 is made up of 11 amino acids. The germline V gene has CDR1 LGHNT and CDR2 FRNRAP. The CDR3 sequence: CASVQSDTQYF. DNA for the CDR3: TGTGCTAGTGTCCAATCAGATACGCAGTATTTT.

The V and J genes are TRBV28 and TRBJ2-7; the D is unclear. The CDR3 runs 12 residues. Germline-derived CDR1 and CDR2 are MDHEN and SYDVKM. V lost 8 bases and J 2 bases, leaving 10 bases between the germline ends. CDR3 residues: CASVGVAYEQYF. The CDR3, as DNA: TGTGCCAGCGTGGGCGTAGCCTACGAGCAGTACTTC.

V is TRBV15 and J is TRBJ2-3; TRBD2 agrees at 9 bases. J lost 3 bases, V lost 5 bases, and 9 bases had no gene match. This CDR3 region has 16 residues. The V gene's germline CDR1 is LNHNV and CDR2 YYDKDF (reference sequence). The chain's CDR3 is CATSSRGGRGTDTQYF. CDR3 DNA: TGTGCCACCAGCTCGAGGGGCGGGAGGGGGACAGATACGCAGTATTTT.

This clone was seen a handful of times. The chain carries TRBV5-4 and TRBJ2-2; D is possibly TRBD1 (5 bases). V lost 2 bases to trimming and J lost 1 base, with 6 bases between them. The germline V gene has CDR1 SGHNT and CDR2 YYREEE (reference sequence). This CDR3 contains 14 residues. This CDR3 reads CASSLQVNTGELFF. CDR3 DNA sequence: TGTGCCAGCAGCTTACAGGTGAACACCGGGGAGCTGTTTTTT.

This chain uses TRBV19 with TRBJ2-1, with D perhaps matching TRBD2 (5 bases). In germline, CDR1 is LNHDA, CDR2 SQIVND (reference sequence). V was clipped by 2 bases and J by 10 bases, with 12 bases between them. This CDR3 has 13 amino acids. CDR3 amino acids: CASSIIASREQFF. In DNA, the CDR3 is TGTGCCAGTAGTATAATCGCTAGCCGGGAGCAGTTCTTC.

This chain links TRBV5-4 with TRBJ2-7, with 12 bases fitting TRBD2. The CDR3 is 15 amino acids. Germline CDR1 SGHNT, CDR2 YYREEE (reference sequence). After removal of 4 bases from V and 4 bases from J, the junction contained 6 bases not matched to a gene. CDR3 loop: CASSDLLAGGYEQYV. The CDR3 DNA reads TGTGCCAGCAGCGATTTACTAGCGGGAGGTTACGAGCAGTACGTC.

This clone has more than one count but fewer than ten. The chain employs TRBV7-8 and TRBJ2-5, with D possibly TRBD2 on 6 matching bases. CDR1 and CDR2 from the germline V gene are SGHVS and FQNEAQ. Trimming left V 4 bases short and J 1 base short, with 19 bases between. The CDR3 is 17 residues long. The CDR3 loop is CASSSPNSGGSQETQYF. The CDR3 nucleotides are TGTGCCAGCAGCTCCCCCAATAGCGGTGGCTCCCAAGAGACCCAGTACTTC.

In its sample, this clone was seen once. The chain recombines TRBV10-3 with TRBJ2-5; 10 bases map to TRBD1. Trimming took 8 bases from V and 4 from J; bases not matched to a gene: 7. From germline, CDR1 is ENHRY and CDR2 SYGVKD. CDR3 size: 14 residues. The CDR3 DNA reads as TGTGCCATCGGGCGACAGGGGGCAGGAGAGACCCAGTACTTC. This encodes CAIGRQGAGETQYF.

V and J are TRBV28 and TRBJ1-4; a weak D match, TRBD1 (6 bases). Trimming left V 5 bases short and J 7 bases short, with 11 bases between. Germline CDR1 MDHEN, CDR2 SYDVKM. The CDR3 is made up of 13 amino acids. CDR3 loop: CASSNIRGEKLFF. CDR3 sequence (DNA): TGTGCCAGCAGTAACATCAGGGGTGAAAAACTGTTTTTT.

The chain combines TRBV5-4 with TRBJ2-2, with 9 bases aligning to TRBD2. This CDR3 is built from 16 residues. The V and J ends lost 4 bases and 9 bases, in that order; junction bases with no gene match: 13. The germline gives CDR1 SGHNT, CDR2 YYREEE (reference sequence). CDR3 protein: CASSPTSGVGLRELFF. Written as DNA, the CDR3 is TGTGCCAGCAGCCCGACTAGCGGAGTCGGTCTAAGGGAGCTGTTTTTT.

This chain joins TRBV7-2 and TRBJ2-3; 8 positions agree with TRBD1. The germline gives CDR1 SGHTA, CDR2 FQGNSA. The CDR3 is 15 residues long. J lost 8 bases, V lost 0 bases, and 7 bases had no gene match. The CDR3 loop is CASSLASQGGGTQYF. CDR3 DNA: TGTGCCAGCAGCTTAGCGTCACAGGGGGGTGGTACGCAGTATTTT.

In the case of this clone: The junction departs from the called germline gene at one end, perhaps through a read error. The chain employs TRBV5-4 and TRBJ1-2; 9 bases match TRBD1. Germline lookup yields CDR1 SGHNT and CDR2 YYREEE (reference sequence). The CDR3 has 12 amino acids. The CDR3 loop reads CASSSGTGPLAF. CDR3 DNA: TGTGCCAGCAGCTCGGGGACAGGGCCCTTAGCCTTC.

The chain joins TRBV20-1 to TRBJ2-7, with D unresolved. Germline CDR1 reads DFQATT; CDR2 reads SNEGSKA (reference sequence). This CDR3 contains 8 residues. V lost 7 bases and J 3 bases, leaving 1 base between the germline ends. The CDR3 here is CSDYEQYV. DNA of the CDR3: TGCAGTGACTACGAGCAGTACGTC.

This clone was seen only a few times. The chain recombines TRBV11-1 with TRBJ1-1; TRBD1 agrees at 9 bases. CDR1 and CDR2 (germline): SGHAT, FQDESV (reference sequence). The junction had 8 bases not matched to a gene; V was cut back by 3 bases and J by 6 bases. CDR3 length equals 15 residues. The CDR3 DNA is TGTGCCAGCAGCTTCTTGGGACAGGGTAGGGCTGAAGCTTTCTTT. Translated: CASSFLGQGRAEAFF.

The V call is TRBV18, the J call TRBJ2-5; weak D call: TRBD2 (5 bases). The J call is doubtful: the DNA matches TRBJ2-7 better. Germline CDR1 and CDR2: KGHSH and LQKENI. This CDR3 region has 15 residues. The CDR3 DNA follows: TGTGCCAGCTCACCGGACGGGATCGACCCTAGCGAGCAGTACTTC. Its protein is CASSPDGIDPSEQYF.

The J gene is TRBJ2-2, the V gene TRBV29-1, with a weak D call TRBD2 (6 bases). The CDR3 contains 15 residues. V shed 2 bases and J shed 6 bases, with 16 bases lying between them. CDR1 and CDR2 from the germline V gene are SQVTM and ANQGSEA. In DNA, the CDR3 is TGCAGCGTTGAATCGGGTCGGAGGGGTGCCGGGGAGCTGTTTTTT. It translates to CSVESGRRGAGELFF.

CDR3 sequence: CASSIGRGGSSYNEQFF. DNA of the CDR3: TGTGCCAGTAGTATTGGCCGTGGTGGGAGCTCCTACAATGAGCAGTTCTTC. The chain carries TRBV19 and TRBJ2-1, with D maybe TRBD2 (5 bases). This CDR3 spans 17 amino acids. Germline CDR1 and CDR2: LNHDA and SQIVND (reference sequence). V was cut by 3 bases and J by 0 bases, with 15 bases left in between.

The V gene is TRBV5-6, the J gene TRBJ2-2; 16 bases match TRBD2. The V gene's germline CDR1 is SGHDT and CDR2 YYEEEE. The CDR3 has 18 amino acids. The ends lost 5 bases at V and 4 bases at J; junction bases unmatched: 8. The CDR3 sequence: CASRLTGLAGGGTGELFF. In DNA, the CDR3 is TGTGCCAGCAGGTTAACGGGACTAGCGGGAGGGGGCACCGGGGAGCTGTTTTTT.

This chain joins TRBV5-4 and TRBJ1-6, with D possibly TRBD1 on 5 matching bases. The CDR3 totals 16 residues. The germline CDR1 and CDR2 sequences are SGHNT and YYREEE (reference sequence). V was trimmed by 3 bases and J by 4 bases, leaving 14 bases between them. CDR3 nucleotides: TGTGCCAGCAGCTCCCAACAGGCCGTTTATAATTCACCCCTCCACTTT. Residues: CASSSQQAVYNSPLHF.

V usage is TRBV4-3 and J usage is TRBJ2-1, with D perhaps TRBD2 (6 bases). V lost 5 bases to trimming and J lost 5 bases, with 16 bases between them. The CDR3 has 15 amino acids. CDR1 is LGHNA, CDR2 YSLEER, per germline. CDR3 amino acids: CASSFGRENNNEQFF. The CDR3 DNA is TGCGCCAGCAGCTTCGGACGGGAGAACAACAATGAGCAGTTCTTC.

This clone was observed a handful of times. The chain has TRBV11-2 and TRBJ2-2; D gene unclear. Trimming took off 3 bases at V and 1 base at J, with 9 bases between the two ends. The V gene's germline CDR1 is SGHAT and CDR2 FQNNGV. This CDR3 is built from 15 residues. CDR3 sequence reads: CASSFARQNTGELFF. Written as DNA, the CDR3 is TGTGCCAGCAGCTTCGCTCGACAGAACACCGGGGAGCTGTTTTTT.

The V call is TRBV10-3, the J call TRBJ2-5; TRBD2 aligns across 7 bases. Losses at the gene ends were 5 bases for V and 1 base for J; bases not matched to a gene: 4. CDR3 length: 14 residues. CDR1 and CDR2 (germline): ENHRY, SYGVKD. The CDR3 DNA sequence: TGTGCCATCAGTCCGGCGGGGGTCCAAGAGACCCAGTACTTC. This gives the protein CAISPAGVQETQYF.

This chain connects TRBV19 to TRBJ1-4; D gene ambiguous. Germline V gene sequence: CDR1 LNHDA, CDR2 SQIVND (reference sequence). V lost 7 bases to trimming and J lost 4 bases, with 7 bases between them. The length of the CDR3 is 12 residues. The CDR3 region is CASTSVNEKLFF. For the CDR3, the DNA is TGTGCCAGTACCAGCGTTAATGAAAAACTGTTTTTT.

V and J are TRBV27 and TRBJ2-5, with 9 positions matching TRBD1. The ends lost 5 bases at V and 4 bases at J; junction bases unmatched: 8. CDR3 length: 15 amino acids. Germline CDR1 is MNHEY and CDR2 is SMNVEV (reference sequence). The DNA for the CDR3 is TGTGCCAGCAGTACCCACAGGGGGCCGGGAGAGACCCAGTACTTC. Residues: CASSTHRGPGETQYF.

V usage is TRBV29-1 and J usage is TRBJ2-7; 7 bases are shared with TRBD1. The CDR3 is made up of 15 amino acids. Per germline, CDR1 SQVTM and CDR2 ANQGSEA. V lost 2 bases to trimming and J lost 1 base; unmatched junction nucleotides: 8. The CDR3 DNA reads as TGCAGCGTTGAATCACCGACAGGGCATTCCTACGAGCAGTACTTC. Its translation is CSVESPTGHSYEQYF.

The rearrangement uses TRBV19 and TRBJ2-1, with TRBD2 matching over 13 bases. The J segment lost 8 bases and the V segment lost 3 bases, leaving 4 bases of the junction unmatched. The CDR3 covers 15 residues. Germline values: CDR1 LNHDA, CDR2 SQIVND (reference sequence). The CDR3 loop reads CASSMRTSGSHEQFF. In DNA, the CDR3 is TGTGCCAGTAGTATGCGGACTAGCGGGAGCCATGAGCAGTTCTTC.

The chain is built from TRBV27 and TRBJ2-7; D is possibly TRBD1 (5 bases). Germline CDR1 and CDR2: MNHEY and SMNVEV (reference sequence). V was shortened by 6 bases and J by 2 bases, with 14 bases between the two germline ends. CDR3 length: 14 amino acids. For the CDR3, the DNA is TGTGCCAGCAGGGTGGGGCTGGAAGCCTACGAGCAGTACTTC. As protein: CASRVGLEAYEQYF.

This chain uses TRBV6-1 with TRBJ1-5, with no clear D. CDR3 size: 13 residues. Per germline, CDR1 MNHNS and CDR2 SASEGT. V dropped 1 base and J dropped 7 bases, with 8 bases sitting between them. CDR3 DNA sequence: TGTGCCAGCAGTGAAGGGCTGAAGCAGCCCCAGCATTTT. Translation: CASSEGLKQPQHF.